This TCR beta chain comes out of a study of T cell responses to AZD1222 COVID-19 vaccine. At the level of the study: Doses given second, at about 4 or about 12 weeks, were pooled.

Profiled with immunoSEQ multiplex PCR; TCRdb holds only in-frame clones, not every one. The repertoire consists of nearly 90,000 clones, with roughly 87% occurring once and the leading ten covering under 6.5%. Study conclusions and caveats: Reports say nearly half of spike-specific TCRs go after unmutated variant regions.

Details on this clone: Its antigen is as yet unknown.

In germline, CDR1 is MNHEY, CDR2 SMNVEV (reference sequence). The CDR3 contains 12 residues. The V end was cut by 5 bases, the J end by 0 bases, with 4 bases between. The source is an adult in good health. The chain links TRBV27 to TRBJ1-2; D gene uncertain. The specimen was peripheral blood, collected on day 0 of AZD1222 vaccination. The CDR3 bases are TGTGCCAGCAGTACTTCTAACTATGGCTACACCTTC. Translating gives CASSTSNYGYTF.